This record looks at one TCR beta chain sequence and its context. This record comes from a study of blood T cell repertoires in COVID-19. The CDR3 runs 15 residues. Germline lookup yields CDR1 SGDLS and CDR2 YYNGEE. J gave up 7 bases and V 6 bases, and 13 bases lay outside the gene matches. Data came from immunoSEQ multiplex PCR; TCRdb stores just in-frame clones and leaves some out. This table has about 370,000 clones, roughly 89% appearing once. The sample was PBMCs or T cells enriched from blood (not recorded which). This chain uses TRBV9 with TRBJ1-2; 9 bases match TRBD1. The sequence was obtained from a woman aged 25-40 years who had recovered from COVID-19. The CDR3 bases are TGTGCCAGCAACCCAAGGACAGGGGAGGATGGTGGCTACACCTTC. Residues: CASNPRTGEDGGYTF. Filled out from reference TRBV9 and TRBJ1-2, the complete variable domain reads DSGVTQTPKHLITATGQRVTLRCSPRSGDLSVYWYQQSLDQGLQFLIQYYNGEERAKGNILERFSAQQFPDLHSELNLSSLELGDSALYFCASNPRTGEDGGYTFGSGTRLTVV.